This T cell receptor (beta chain) derives from a study of blood T cell dynamics during melanoma immunotherapy. Overall study: Metastatic melanoma patients received first-line pembrolizumab or nivolumab plus ipilimumab.

Data came from immunoSEQ multiplex PCR; TCRdb stores just in-frame clones and leaves some out. The data contain approximately 15,000 clones, 83% of them singletons. The CDR3 extends over 14 amino acids. Trimming pared 2 bases from V and 0 bases from J, leaving 4 bases between. Germline V CDR1 and CDR2: MNHNY, SVGAGI (reference sequence). Time point of the sample: pre-treatment baseline. Blood was drawn before treatment and at week 3 after checkpoint blockade. No patient had earlier systemic cancer treatment, concurrent immunosuppressants, or another active cancer. This material consisted of blood, taken from a patient treated with checkpoint blockade. This TCR was sampled from a human donor with melanoma. The chain recombines TRBV6-6 with TRBJ2-2; D not certain. The CDR3 coding sequence is TGTGCCAGCAGTTACATATCGAACACCGGGGAGCTGTTTTTT. Residues: CASSYISNTGELFF.